This TCR beta chain was captured by sequencing in a study of blood T cells in healthy people across ages. Study-wide context: Capturing about one barcoded beta molecule per two T cells was achieved by template switching.

Together with a sample-barcoded 5' primer, a J-beta primer mix was included in a second PCR lasting about 6 to 12 cycles. One entry per CDR3 protein results from TCRdb running MiXCR on the 5' RACE reads. This sample has approximately 290,000 distinct CDR3 sequences, with around 27% found just once. This clonotype was picked up a small number of times. Extracted total RNA amounted to at least 5.5 micrograms for each sample. CDR1 and CDR2 from the germline V gene are SQVTM and ANQGSEA. The length of the CDR3 is 13 residues. The receptor comes from a woman aged 70-85 years in good health. The gene calls are TRBV29-1 and TRBJ2-1; D is uncertain. The DNA matches TRBJ2-5 better at its end, which makes the J call doubtful. The sequenced sample consisted of blood. The CDR3 loop reads CSVEKNEQETQYF. In DNA, the CDR3 is TGCAGCGTTGAAAAGAACGAACAAGAGACCCAGTACTTC.